This entry is about one T cell receptor beta chain. Its specificity is not known. V lost 2 bases to trimming and J lost 5 bases, with 19 bases between them. This CDR3 is built from 16 residues. These data come from a study of Graves' ophthalmopathy and Graves' hyperthyroidism. General observations from the study: The model's prediction of ophthalmopathy progression had around 70% sensitivity and roughly 77% specificity. Blood also held most thyroid clonotypes expanded above 0.001 frequency.

CDR3 regions of TCR beta were amplified from RNA transcripts. The first round was an RT-PCR with HTBI primers, and the second round was a multiplex PCR. In TCRdb, the multiplex PCR reads were re-called with MiXCR into one record per CDR3 protein. Altogether almost 750,000 distinct CDR3 sequences are present, 40% being singletons, with the ten largest covering 44%. This clonotype was sampled from an adult man with Graves' ophthalmopathy. Sequences were obtained from peripheral blood. The chain has TRBV12-3 or TRBV12-4 and TRBJ2-7; D is undetermined. For the CDR3, the DNA is TGTGCCAGCAGTTTACGCGCAGCCCCATCTCAGAACGAGCAGTACTTC. This codes for CASSLRAAPSQNEQYF.